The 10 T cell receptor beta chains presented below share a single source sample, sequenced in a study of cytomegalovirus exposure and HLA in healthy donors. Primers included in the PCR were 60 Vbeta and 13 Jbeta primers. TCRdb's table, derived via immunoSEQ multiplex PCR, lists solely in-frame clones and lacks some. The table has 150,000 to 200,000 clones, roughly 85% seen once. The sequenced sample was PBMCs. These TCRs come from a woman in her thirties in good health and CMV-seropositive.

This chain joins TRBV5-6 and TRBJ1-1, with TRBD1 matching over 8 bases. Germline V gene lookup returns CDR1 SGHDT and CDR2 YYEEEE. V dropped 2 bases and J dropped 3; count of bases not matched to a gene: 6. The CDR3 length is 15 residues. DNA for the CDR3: TGTGCCAGCAGCTTAAGGACAGGGAAGGACACTGAAGCTTTCTTT. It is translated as CASSLRTGKDTEAFF.

CDR3 DNA: TGTGCCAGCAGCGCCTCGACGGGGTCGGCCTACGAGCAGTACTTC. Translated: CASSASTGSAYEQYF. The rearrangement joins TRBV14 to TRBJ2-7; perhaps TRBD2 as D (5 bases). The germline CDR1 and CDR2 sequences are SGHDN and FVKESK. CDR3 length: 15 amino acids. The V end was cut by 5 bases, the J end by 2 bases, with 16 bases between.

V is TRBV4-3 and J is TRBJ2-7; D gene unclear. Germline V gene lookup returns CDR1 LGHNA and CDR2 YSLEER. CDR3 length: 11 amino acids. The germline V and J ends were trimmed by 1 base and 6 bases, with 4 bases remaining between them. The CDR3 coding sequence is TGCGCCAGCAGCCAAGTCTGCGAGCAGTACTTC. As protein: CASSQVCEQYF.

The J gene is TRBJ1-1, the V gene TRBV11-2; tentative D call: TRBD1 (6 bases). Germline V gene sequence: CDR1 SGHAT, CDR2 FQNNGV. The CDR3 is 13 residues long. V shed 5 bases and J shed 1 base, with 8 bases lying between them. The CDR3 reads CASSLRGNTEAFF. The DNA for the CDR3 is TGTGCCAGCAGCCTCAGGGGGAACACTGAAGCTTTCTTT.

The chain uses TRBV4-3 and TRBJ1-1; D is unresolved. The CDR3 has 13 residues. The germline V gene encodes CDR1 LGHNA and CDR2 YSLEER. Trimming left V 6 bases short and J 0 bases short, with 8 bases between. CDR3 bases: TGCGCCAGCAGATACAGCATGAACACTGAAGCTTTCTTT. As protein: CASRYSMNTEAFF.

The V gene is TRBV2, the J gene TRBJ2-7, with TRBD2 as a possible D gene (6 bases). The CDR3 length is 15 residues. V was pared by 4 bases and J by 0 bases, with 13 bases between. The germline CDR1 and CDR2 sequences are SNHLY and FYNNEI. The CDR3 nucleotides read TGTGCCAGCAGTGTGGCAGCGGGCCTCTCCTACGAGCAGTACTTC. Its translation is CASSVAAGLSYEQYF.

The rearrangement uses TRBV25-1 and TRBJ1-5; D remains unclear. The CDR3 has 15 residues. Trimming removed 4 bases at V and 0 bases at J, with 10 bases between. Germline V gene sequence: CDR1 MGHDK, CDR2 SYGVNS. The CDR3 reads CASSGGQNSNQPQHF. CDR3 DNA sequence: TGTGCCAGCAGTGGAGGTCAAAATAGCAATCAGCCCCAGCATTTT.

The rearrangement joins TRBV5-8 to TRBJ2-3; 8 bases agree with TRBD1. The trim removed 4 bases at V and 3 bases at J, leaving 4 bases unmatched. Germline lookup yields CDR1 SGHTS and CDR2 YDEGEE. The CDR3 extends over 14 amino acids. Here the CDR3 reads CASSPGQGTDTQYF. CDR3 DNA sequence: TGTGCCAGCAGCCCTGGACAGGGAACAGATACGCAGTATTTT. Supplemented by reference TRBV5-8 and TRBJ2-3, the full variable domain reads EAGVTQSPTHLIKTRGQQATLRCSPISGHTSVYWYQQALGLGLQFLLWYDEGEERNRGNFPPRFSGRQFPNYSSELNVNALELEDSALYLCASSPGQGTDTQYFGPGTRLTVL.

Written as DNA, the CDR3 is TGTGCCAGCAGCCCCGGGACAGGTCCCTACGAGCAGTACTTC. Its protein product is CASSPGTGPYEQYF. This chain connects TRBV7-7 to TRBJ2-7; 8 nucleotides line up with TRBD1. The CDR3 has 14 amino acids. Germline V CDR1 and CDR2: SSHAT, FNYEAQ (reference sequence). Trimming cost V 5 bases and J 2 bases; bases outside gene matches: 5.

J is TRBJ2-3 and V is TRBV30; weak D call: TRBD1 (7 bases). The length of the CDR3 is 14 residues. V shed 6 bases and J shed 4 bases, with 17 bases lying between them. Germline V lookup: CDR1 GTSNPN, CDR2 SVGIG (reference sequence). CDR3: CACSRGERPDTQYF. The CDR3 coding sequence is TGTGCCTGCTCCAGGGGGGAGCGGCCAGATACGCAGTATTTT.